This TCR beta chain derives from a study of cytomegalovirus exposure and HLA in healthy donors. Study-wide background: As released early, the data held about 85 million unique TCRs from HLA-typed donors.

About this clone itself: Antigen unknown.

Study findings and constraints: TCR beta V- and J-gene trimming, according to a later analysis, was linked to a missense DCLRE1C variant. Compared with the roughly 700-donor mean, an Asian-associated ancestry cluster reportedly had fewer N-insertions, according to a later analysis.

This CDR3 region has 14 residues. The junction had 9 bases not matched to a gene; V was cut back by 10 bases and J by 2 bases. Germline CDR1 and CDR2: MNHNY and SVGAGI (reference sequence). Researchers ran the PCR with 60 Vbeta and 13 Jbeta primers. Method: immunoSEQ multiplex PCR; TCRdb's copy keeps in-frame clones and lacks some. In the table there are 150,000 to 200,000 clones, about 72% of which are singletons. The sample was PBMCs. The sequence was obtained from a girl aged 5-17 years in good health and CMV-seronegative. The chain combines TRBV6-6 with TRBJ2-3, with 7 bases that match TRBD2. DNA of the CDR3: TGTGCCACAGTGGCTAGCGGACCCACAGATACGCAGTATTTT. Its translation: CATVASGPTDTQYF.